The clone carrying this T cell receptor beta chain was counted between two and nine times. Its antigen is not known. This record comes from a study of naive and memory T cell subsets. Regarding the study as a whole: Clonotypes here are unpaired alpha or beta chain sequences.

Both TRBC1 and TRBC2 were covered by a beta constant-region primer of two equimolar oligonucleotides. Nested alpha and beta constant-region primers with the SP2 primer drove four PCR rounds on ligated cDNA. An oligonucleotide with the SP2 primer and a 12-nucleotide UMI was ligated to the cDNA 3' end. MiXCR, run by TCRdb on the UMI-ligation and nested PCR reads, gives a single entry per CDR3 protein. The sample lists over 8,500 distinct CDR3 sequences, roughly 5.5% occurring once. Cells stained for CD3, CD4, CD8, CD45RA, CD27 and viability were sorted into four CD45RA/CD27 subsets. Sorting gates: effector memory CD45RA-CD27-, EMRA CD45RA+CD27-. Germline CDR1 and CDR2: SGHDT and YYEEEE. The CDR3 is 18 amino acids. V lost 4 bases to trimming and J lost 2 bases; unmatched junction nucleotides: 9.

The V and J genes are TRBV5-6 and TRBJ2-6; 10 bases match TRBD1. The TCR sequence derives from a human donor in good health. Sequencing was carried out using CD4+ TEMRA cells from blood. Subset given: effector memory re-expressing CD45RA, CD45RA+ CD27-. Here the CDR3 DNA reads TGTGCCAGCAGCAGACGTCCCGGGACAGGGGCTGGGGCCAACGTCCTGACTTTC. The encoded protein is CASSRRPGTGAGANVLTF.